These 20 T cell receptor beta chains came from one sample sequenced in a study of vaccination effects on CD4 cells after COVID-19. Sequenced by immunoSEQ multiplex PCR; TCRdb stores in-frame clones only, minus some. The sample holds approximately 30,000 clones; over 70% are singletons and the top ten take around 30%. Antigen-specific CD4+ T cell clonotypes were called by their expansion after viral peptide-pool culture in ViraFEST. When ten to eleven days of culture had elapsed, CD4+ T cells were isolated. Nucleocapsid antibodies were negative in the vaccine recipients, who had never had SARS-CoV-2 infection. These TCRs' antigens remain unknown. Material: CD4+ T cells from PBMCs cultured with SARS-CoV-2 spike peptides, obtained before COVID-19 vaccination. The receptors shown here come from a human donor who received a COVID-19 vaccine.

The rearrangement uses TRBV4-1 and TRBJ2-7; possibly TRBD2 for D (6 bases). This CDR3 is 21 amino acids long. Germline lookup yields CDR1 MGHRA and CDR2 YSYEKL. With 3 bases removed from V and 4 bases from J, the gap between germline ends came to 34 bases. CDR3 sequence reads: CASSQGTLLTGRDAVSYEQYF. CDR3 coding DNA: TGCGCCAGCAGCCAGGGGACTCTTCTCACTGGACGGGATGCCGTGTCGTACGAGCAGTACTTC.

The chain employs TRBV3-1 (or the pseudogene TRBV3-2) and TRBJ2-1, with 10 bases that match TRBD2. This CDR3 contains 17 residues. After removal of 1 base from V and 4 bases from J, the junction contained 7 bases not matched to a gene. Per germline, CDR1 LGHDT and CDR2 YNNKEL (reference sequence). This chain's CDR3 is CASSQVLAGESYNEQFF. CDR3 coding DNA: TGTGCCAGCAGCCAAGTTCTAGCGGGAGAGAGTTACAATGAGCAGTTCTTC.

This chain uses TRBV12-5 with TRBJ2-7; weak D call: TRBD2 (5 bases). Germline V gene lookup returns CDR1 LGHNT and CDR2 FRNRAP. V was cut by 5 bases and J by 1 base, with 18 bases left in between. CDR3 length: 16 amino acids. CDR3 sequence reads: CASGLASSPSSYEQYF. The CDR3 DNA is TGTGCTAGTGGTCTAGCATCGAGTCCGTCTTCCTACGAGCAGTACTTC.

The V and J genes are TRBV24-1 and TRBJ2-3, with a weak D call TRBD2 (5 bases). This CDR3 spans 15 amino acids. CDR1 KGHDR and CDR2 SFDVKD come from the germline V gene. V lost 1 base to trimming and J lost 5 bases, with 12 bases between them. The CDR3 spells CATSDFTLRGDTQYF. The CDR3 DNA reads as TGTGCCACCAGTGATTTTACGCTACGGGGAGATACGCAGTATTTT.

The V call is TRBV30, the J call TRBJ1-6; D unresolved. This CDR3 is 12 amino acids long. Deletions cut 5 bases from V and 7 bases from J, with 9 bases between. CDR1 is GTSNPN and CDR2 is SVGIG in the germline V gene (reference sequence). The CDR3 loop is CAWSRENSPLHF. CDR3 nucleotides: TGTGCCTGGTCGAGGGAGAATTCACCCCTCCACTTT.

This rearrangement joins TRBV28 to TRBJ2-7, with a possible D match to TRBD1 (6 bases). The V end was cut by 5 bases, the J end by 1 base, with 15 bases between. In germline, CDR1 is MDHEN, CDR2 SYDVKM. There are 15 residues in the CDR3. The DNA for the CDR3 is TGTGCCAGCAGTCCACAGGGTAGGGGGTCCTACGAGCAGTACTTC. Its protein is CASSPQGRGSYEQYF.

In its sample, this clone was seen once. The J gene is TRBJ1-1, the V gene TRBV7-9, with D possibly being TRBD1 (5 bases). CDR3 length: 15 amino acids. Germline V gives CDR1 SEHNR, CDR2 FQNEAQ (reference sequence). The V gene lost 0 bases and the J gene lost 3 bases, with 11 bases spanning the gap. CDR3 in amino acids: CASSLAPGGDTEAFF. For the CDR3, the DNA is TGTGCCAGCAGCTTAGCGCCGGGGGGTGACACTGAAGCTTTCTTT.

The chain couples TRBV29-1 to TRBJ1-1; 7 nucleotides align to TRBD1. Per the germline V gene, CDR1 is SQVTM and CDR2 is ANQGSEA. The CDR3 is 12 residues long. V lost 6 bases, J lost 5 bases, and 6 bases stayed unmatched. DNA for the CDR3: TGCAGCGTCCACGGACAGGTTACTGAAGCTTTCTTT. Translation: CSVHGQVTEAFF.

This chain uses TRBV30 with TRBJ1-5; TRBD1 agrees at 8 bases. J lost 5 bases, V lost 4 bases, and 4 bases had no gene match. CDR3 size: 13 residues. Germline CDR1 is GTSNPN and CDR2 is SVGIG (reference sequence). Here the CDR3 DNA reads TGTGCCTGGAACAGGGGGGAAGATCAGCCCCAGCATTTT. Amino acid sequence: CAWNRGEDQPQHF.

This clone was found a few times. The chain recombines TRBV6-2 or TRBV6-3 with TRBJ1-5; 7 bases fit TRBD1. V dropped 2 bases and J dropped 2; count of bases not matched to a gene: 3. Germline values: CDR1 MNHEY, CDR2 SVGEGT. The CDR3 length is 15 residues. The CDR3 bases are TGTGCCAGCAGTTACCCCGGACAGGGCAATCAGCCCCAGCATTTT. Protein: CASSYPGQGNQPQHF.

The chain is built from TRBV11-2 and TRBJ2-5, with TRBD1 identical over 8 bases. Germline assignment: CDR1 SGHAT and CDR2 FQNNGV. V lost 3 bases to trimming and J lost 5 bases; unmatched junction nucleotides: 5. The CDR3 extends over 14 amino acids. This chain's CDR3 is CASSLTGAGETQYF. The CDR3 DNA is TGTGCCAGCAGCTTGACAGGGGCGGGGGAGACCCAGTACTTC.

The V gene is TRBV2, the J gene TRBJ2-7, with D tentatively TRBD2 (6 bases). This CDR3 has 12 amino acids. CDR1 is SNHLY, CDR2 FYNNEI, per germline. Trimming cost V 6 bases and J 3 bases, with 9 bases left between them. CDR3 amino acids: CASSLANYEQYF. In nucleotides, the CDR3 is TGTGCCAGCAGCCTAGCGAACTACGAGCAGTACTTC.

This clone came up a few times. V usage is TRBV27 and J usage is TRBJ1-2; TRBD1 is a possible D gene (5 bases). CDR1 MNHEY and CDR2 SMNVEV come from the germline V gene (reference sequence). The CDR3 runs to 17 residues. Trimming took 8 bases from V and 2 from J, leaving 24 bases between them. CDR3 protein: CASGRLPLRDPNYGYTF. Here the CDR3 DNA reads TGTGCCAGCGGACGATTGCCACTCAGGGACCCAAACTATGGCTACACCTTC.

The gene calls are TRBV10-3 and TRBJ2-7; D is perhaps TRBD1 or TRBD2 (6 bases each). This CDR3 contains 14 residues. V was cut by 5 bases and J by 0 bases, with 11 bases left in between. The V gene's germline CDR1 is ENHRY and CDR2 SYGVKD. CDR3 in DNA: TGTGCCATCAGTAAGGGGGGATTCTCCTACGAGCAGTACTTC. Translating it yields CAISKGGFSYEQYF.

This chain joins TRBV28 and TRBJ1-5; 8 nucleotides line up with TRBD1. J was trimmed by 9 bases and V by 5 bases; bases with no gene match: 12. Germline loops: CDR1 MDHEN, CDR2 SYDVKM. The CDR3 has 15 residues. CDR3 in amino acids: CASSTGQGAKMPQHF. The DNA for the CDR3 is TGTGCCAGCAGTACAGGCCAGGGGGCCAAAATGCCCCAGCATTTT.

The chain joins TRBV7-6 to TRBJ2-6, with 8 nucleotides matching TRBD2. V gave up 5 bases and J gave up 2 bases; unmatched junction bases: 2. The CDR3 spans 15 residues. Germline assignment: CDR1 SGHVS and CDR2 FNYEAQ. The CDR3 nucleotides are TGTGCCAGCAGCCGTAGCGGGACTGGGGCCAACGTCCTGACTTTC. The encoded protein is CASSRSGTGANVLTF. Variable domain in full (rest from reference TRBV7-6 and TRBJ2-6): GAGVSQSPRYKVTKRGQDVALRCDPISGHVSLYWYRQALGQGPEFLTYFNYEAQQDKSGLPNDRFSAERPEGSISTLTIQRTEQRDSAMYRCASSRSGTGANVLTFGAGSRLTVL.

V and J are TRBV5-1 and TRBJ2-7, with 7 positions matching TRBD1. CDR1 and CDR2 from the germline V gene are SGHRS and YFSETQ. The length of the CDR3 is 13 residues. The V segment lost 0 bases and the J segment 5 bases; nucleotides outside the gene matches: 2. The DNA of the CDR3 is TGCGCCAGCAGCTTGGCGACAGGGAACGAGCAGTACTTC. Translated, it gives CASSLATGNEQYF.

The J gene is TRBJ2-1, the V gene TRBV5-6; D ambiguous. Germline V gives CDR1 SGHDT, CDR2 YYEEEE. Trimming took 2 bases from V and 10 from J, leaving 10 bases between them. The CDR3 sequence is 12 residues long. DNA of the CDR3: TGTGCCAGCAGCTTAGGTCTGGGGGAGCAGTTCTTC. Amino acids: CASSLGLGEQFF.

V gene TRBV6-5 combines with J gene TRBJ1-1, with no clear D. The germline V gene encodes CDR1 MNHEY and CDR2 SVGAGI. V lost 5 bases to trimming and J lost 4 bases, with 17 bases between them. The CDR3 sequence is 15 residues long. Here the CDR3 reads CASSPHRDKSTEAFF. In nucleotides, the CDR3 is TGTGCCAGCAGTCCCCACCGTGACAAGAGCACTGAAGCTTTCTTT.

The chain links TRBV2 to TRBJ1-2, with 7 bases aligning to TRBD1. The CDR3 is 13 residues long. J was trimmed by 7 bases and V by 7 bases; bases with no gene match: 9. Germline CDR1 is SNHLY and CDR2 is FYNNEI. This CDR3 reads CASIKDREGGYTF. DNA of the CDR3: TGTGCCAGCATCAAAGACAGGGAAGGTGGCTACACCTTC.